This T cell receptor beta chain was recorded in a study of graft-versus-host responses after intestinal transplantation. Across the study: Every one of the recipients received anti-thymocyte globulin induction and afterwards took tacrolimus and steroids for 3 to 4 years.

General study points: Within the allografts of patients who had graft-donor T cell macrochimerism, graft-versus-host to host-versus-graft clonal ratios were high. Peak circulating GvH clone levels tracked with early post-transplant HvG declines.

TCRdb's table, derived via immunoSEQ multiplex PCR, lists solely in-frame clones and lacks some. Of around 100,000 clones detected, more than 75% appear once; the ten largest clones hold 0.85% to 1%. As to this clone: Its specificity is unknown.

CDR3 size: 17 residues. CDR1 is LNHDA, CDR2 SQIVND, per germline (reference sequence). Losses at the gene ends were 7 bases for V and 2 bases for J; bases not matched to a gene: 13. J is TRBJ1-5 and V is TRBV19; 8 positions agree with TRBD1. The material was unstimulated CD4+ T cells sorted from spleen or lymph node cells, obtained before transplant. The origin of this receptor is a human donor who was the organ donor for an intestinal transplant. The CDR3 DNA reads as TGTGCCAGTAAAAACCACCAGGGGGCGACGGGCAATCAGCCCCAGCATTTT. It encodes CASKNHQGATGNQPQHF.